A selection of T cell receptor beta chains follows, all from one sample in a study of beta chain features in type 1 diabetes. Using immunoSEQ multiplex PCR, the repertoire was profiled, and TCRdb retains in-frame clones only, with some absent. Of fewer than 350,000 clones in the sample, over 14% were seen once. The source material was naive CD4+ T cells from blood. The receptors come from a young man with type 1 diabetes. Both conserved end residues are part of each CDR3. Each record gives: J gene, clone size, V gene, D gene, CDR3 DNA, CDR3 protein. A D gene is named only where the DNA matches it firmly. Only some rows state a clone size, as once, few, many or a class for expanded clones.

TRBJ1-5	NA	TRBV29-1	NA	TGCAGCGTCGGCGGGAGCAATCAGCCCCAGCATTTT	CSVGGSNQPQHF
TRBJ2-7	NA	TRBV6-1	TRBD1	TGTGCCAGCAGTGAATGGACAGGGAGCTCCTACGAGCAGTACTTC	CASSEWTGSSYEQYF
TRBJ2-7	NA	TRBV28	TRBD1	TGTGCCAGCGCGGGACAGGCGCTCTACGAGCAGTACTTC	CASAGQALYEQYF
TRBJ1-1	NA	TRBV18	NA	TGTGCCAGCTCAACCCCCGGGACACCGAACACTGAAGCTTTCTTT	CASSTPGTPNTEAFF
TRBJ2-6	NA	TRBV5-1	TRBD2	TGCGCCAGCAGCTTGGCCCCGGGGGGAGAAGGGGCCAACGTCCTGACTTTC	CASSLAPGGEGANVLTF
TRBJ1-5	few	TRBV25-1	NA	TGTGCCAGCAGTCGGGGGTCCGGTCAGCCCCAGCATTTT	CASSRGSGQPQHF
TRBJ2-3	few	TRBV7-9	NA	TGTGCCAGCAGCCTAAGTAGACACTCCGGGGGAGATACGCAGTATTTT	CASSLSRHSGGDTQYF
TRBJ2-5	few	TRBV9	NA	TGTGCCAGCAGCGTAGATCGGGGGTGGCAAGAGACCCAGTACTTC	CASSVDRGWQETQYF
TRBJ1-4	few	TRBV15	NA	TGTGCCACCAGCAGAGTTTACAGGGTAGATGAAAAACTGTTTTTT	CATSRVYRVDEKLFF
TRBJ2-7	NA	TRBV11-1	TRBD1	TGTGCCAGCAGCTCTTTCAGGGGGACCTACGAGCAGTACTTC	CASSSFRGTYEQYF
TRBJ2-7	few	TRBV5-4	TRBD2	TGTGCCCAGGGGAAGGCGGGGGGGACCTACGAGCAGTACTTC	CAQGKAGGTYEQYF
TRBJ2-2	NA	TRBV9	TRBD2	TGTGCCAGCAGCGTAGGTTTGGGAGCGGGAACCGGGGAGCTGTTTTTT	CASSVGLGAGTGELFF
TRBJ2-2	few	TRBV11-2	NA	TGTGCCAGCAGCTTAGGTTTACGGAGGGACACCGGGGAGCTGTTTTTT	CASSLGLRRDTGELFF
TRBJ2-7	few	TRBV11-2	NA	TGTGCCAGCACCTTTGCAGTCCGCTACGAGCAGTACTTC	CASTFAVRYEQYF
TRBJ2-1	NA	TRBV7-9	NA	TGTGCCAGCAGCCCGGAGCGGAGCTCCTACAATGAGCAGTTCTTC	CASSPERSSYNEQFF
TRBJ1-4	NA	TRBV18	NA	TGTGCCAGCTCACCAAACAGGGTTGCGGAAAAACTGTTTTTT	CASSPNRVAEKLFF
TRBJ2-1	NA	TRBV5-1	TRBD2	TGCGCCAGCAGCTTGCTAGCGGGAGGCGGTGAGCAGTTCTTC	CASSLLAGGGEQFF
TRBJ2-7	few	TRBV2	TRBD1	TGTGCCAGCAGTGGACAGGGGTCCCCCTACGAGCAGTACTTC	CASSGQGSPYEQYF
TRBJ1-1	NA	TRBV9	NA	TGTGCCAGCAGCCCCCAGACAGAAATGAACACTGAAGCTTTCTTT	CASSPQTEMNTEAFF
TRBJ1-5	few	TRBV2	NA	TGTGCCAGCAGTGTCTTATCCCCCCAAGGCCGTGGCGGTCAGCCCCAGCATTTT	CASSVLSPQGRGGQPQHF